This TCR beta chain was sequenced for a study of blood T cell repertoires in COVID-19. Study details: From the United States, Italy and Spain came samples of acute and convalescent COVID-19. From T cells, B-cell-depleted T cells, or PBMCs came the material, which was cDNA or gDNA.

About this clone: Within the sample, other DNA sequences also encode this same CDR3.

Original processing methods: Reference gene primer amplification in the assay estimated nucleated cell counts. Sequencing was performed with immunoSEQ multiplex PCR; in TCRdb, only in-frame clones are kept and a portion is missing. V and J calls and clone size come straight from that table; D and trimming were deduced from the DNA. The sample has around 100,000 clones, around 89% seen once. The length of the CDR3 is 13 residues. The V gene's germline CDR1 is GTSNPN and CDR2 SVGIG (reference sequence). J lost 1 base, V lost 2 bases, and 1 base had no gene match. The chain carries TRBV30 and TRBJ1-1, with TRBD1 matching 7 bases. The sample was peripheral blood. The TCR sequence derives from a woman older than 75 with acute or convalescent COVID-19. CDR3 DNA sequence: TGTGCCTGGAGTCGACAGGGGAACACTGAAGCTTTCTTT. It specifies CAWSRQGNTEAFF. The full variable domain, its missing parts supplied by reference TRBV30 and TRBJ1-1, is SQTIHQWPATLVQPVGSPLSLECTVEGTSNPNLYWYRQAAGRGLQLLFYSVGIGQISSEVPQNLSASRPQDRQFILSSKKLLLSDSGFYLCAWSRQGNTEAFFGQGTRLTVV.